The rows below give T cell receptor beta chains drawn from one sample of a study of cytomegalovirus exposure and HLA in healthy donors. The data were produced by immunoSEQ multiplex PCR, yet TCRdb's version contains in-frame clones alone and is incomplete. Here the sample spans under 150,000 clones, around a tenth being singletons. The sequencing input was PBMCs. The receptors derive from a male donor in good health and CMV-seronegative. The CDR3 runs from the conserved cysteine through the conserved F or W. The D gene is left open where the match is weak. Size is stated for part of the rows, as once, few or many counts, or as a class when the clone is expanded.

V: TRBV4-3
size: few
D: NA
J: TRBJ2-6
CDR3: CASSQEHSLYGANVLTF
DNA: TGCGCCAGCAGCCAAGAACACAGCCTCTATGGGGCCAACGTCCTGACTTTC

V: TRBV9
size: few
D: TRBD2
J: TRBJ2-5
CDR3: CASSVVAGHGDETQYF
DNA: TGTGCCAGCAGCGTAGTAGCGGGACATGGGGACGAGACCCAGTACTTC

V: TRBV29-1
size: NA
D: TRBD2
J: TRBJ2-7
CDR3: CSVDVRTSGSYEQYF
DNA: TGCAGCGTTGATGTTAGGACTAGCGGGTCCTACGAGCAGTACTTC

V: TRBV27
size: NA
D: NA
J: TRBJ2-1
CDR3: CARPTDYRQFF
DNA: TGTGCCAGGCCGACGGACTACCGGCAGTTCTTC

V: TRBV4-1
size: NA
D: NA
J: TRBJ1-2
CDR3: CASSQDAGPVRLGYTF
DNA: TGCGCCAGCAGCCAAGATGCTGGCCCGGTACGACTTGGCTACACCTTC

V: TRBV28
size: NA
D: NA
J: TRBJ2-6
CDR3: CASRPTGYSGANVLTF
DNA: TGTGCCAGCAGACCCACAGGGTACTCTGGGGCCAACGTCCTGACTTTC

V: TRBV7-3
size: NA
D: TRBD1
J: TRBJ2-2
CDR3: CASSSISGQSTGELFF
DNA: TGTGCCAGCAGCTCCATCTCGGGACAGAGCACCGGGGAGCTGTTTTTT

V: TRBV5-1
size: NA
D: NA
J: TRBJ1-2
CDR3: CASSAGDGDYGYTF
DNA: TGCGCCAGCAGCGCGGGGGACGGGGACTATGGCTACACCTTC

V: TRBV4-3
size: NA
D: NA
J: TRBJ2-7
CDR3: CASSLRLDHEQYF
DNA: TGCGCCAGCAGCCTTAGACTCGACCACGAGCAGTACTTC

V: TRBV5-4
size: few
D: NA
J: TRBJ1-1
CDR3: CASSLWAGGTEAFF
DNA: TGTGCCAGCAGCCTTTGGGCGGGGGGAACTGAAGCTTTCTTT

V: TRBV7-9
size: NA
D: NA
J: TRBJ1-2
CDR3: CASSLSPGNYGYTF
DNA: TGTGCCAGCAGCTTAAGTCCAGGCAATTATGGCTACACCTTC

V: TRBV5-4
size: few
D: NA
J: TRBJ2-1
CDR3: CASSSIKSRPSSYNEQFF
DNA: TGTGCCAGCAGCTCGATTAAATCACGCCCGAGCTCCTACAATGAGCAGTTCTTC

V: TRBV7-6
size: few
D: NA
J: TRBJ1-1
CDR3: CASSLGIGGGRTEAFF
DNA: TGTGCCAGCAGCTTAGGGATTGGCGGGGGCCGCACTGAAGCTTTCTTT

V: TRBV7-9
size: few
D: NA
J: TRBJ1-4
CDR3: CASSLGSGVNEKLFF
DNA: TGTGCCAGCAGCTTAGGGTCAGGGGTTAATGAAAAACTGTTTTTT

V: TRBV29-1
size: few
D: NA
J: TRBJ2-2
CDR3: CSVEGPSPTGELFF
DNA: TGCAGCGTTGAAGGACCTAGCCCTACCGGGGAGCTGTTTTTT

V: TRBV30
size: few
D: NA
J: TRBJ1-1
CDR3: CAWKYWGGTEAFF
DNA: TGTGCCTGGAAGTATTGGGGAGGCACTGAAGCTTTCTTT

V: TRBV5-1
size: NA
D: TRBD2
J: TRBJ2-7
CDR3: CASSSREVQNEQYF
DNA: TGCGCCAGCAGCTCCCGGGAGGTTCAGAACGAGCAGTACTTC

V: TRBV7-2
size: NA
D: NA
J: TRBJ2-7
CDR3: CASSLASTVYYEQYF
DNA: TGTGCCAGCAGCTTAGCGTCGACAGTCTACTACGAGCAGTACTTC